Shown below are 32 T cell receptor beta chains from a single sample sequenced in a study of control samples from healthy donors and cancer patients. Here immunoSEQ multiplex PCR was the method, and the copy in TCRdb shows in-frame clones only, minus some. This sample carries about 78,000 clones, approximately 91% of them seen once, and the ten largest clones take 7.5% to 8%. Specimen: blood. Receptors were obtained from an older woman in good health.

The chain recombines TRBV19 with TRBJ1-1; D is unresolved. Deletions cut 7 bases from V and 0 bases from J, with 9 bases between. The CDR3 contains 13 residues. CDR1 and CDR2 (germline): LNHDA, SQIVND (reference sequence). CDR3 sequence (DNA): TGTGCCAGTAAAGGACCTTTGAACACTGAAGCTTTCTTT. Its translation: CASKGPLNTEAFF.

In nucleotides, the CDR3 is TGTGCCAGCAGTGACGGGGACAGGGCCCTACTCCTCTCTGGGGCCAACGTCCTGACTTTC. Translation gives CASSDGDRALLLSGANVLTF. The chain joins TRBV2 to TRBJ2-6, with 9 bases that match TRBD1. CDR3 length: 20 residues. V shed 3 bases and J 0 bases; nucleotides not matched to a gene: 12. Germline V CDR1 and CDR2: SNHLY, FYNNEI.

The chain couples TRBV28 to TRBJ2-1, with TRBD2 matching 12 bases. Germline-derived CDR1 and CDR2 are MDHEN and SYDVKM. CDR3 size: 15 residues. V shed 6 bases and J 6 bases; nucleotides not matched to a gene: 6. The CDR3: CASRETSGRVNEQFF. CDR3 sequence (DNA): TGTGCCAGCAGAGAGACTAGCGGGAGAGTCAATGAGCAGTTCTTC.

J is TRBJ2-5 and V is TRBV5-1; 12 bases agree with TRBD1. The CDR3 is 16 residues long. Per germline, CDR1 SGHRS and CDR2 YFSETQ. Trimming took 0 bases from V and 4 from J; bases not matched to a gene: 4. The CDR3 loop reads CASSLGGQGAGETQYF. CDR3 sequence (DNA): TGCGCCAGCAGCTTGGGGGGACAGGGGGCAGGAGAGACCCAGTACTTC.

CDR3: CASSLGGRTNEKLFF. DNA of the CDR3: TGTGCCAGCAGCCTGGGGGGTCGTACTAATGAAAAACTGTTTTTT. This rearrangement joins TRBV28 to TRBJ1-4, with a weak D call TRBD1 (5 bases). Trimming removed 6 bases from V and 2 bases from J, with 13 bases in between. The CDR3 consists of 15 residues. The V gene's germline CDR1 is MDHEN and CDR2 SYDVKM.

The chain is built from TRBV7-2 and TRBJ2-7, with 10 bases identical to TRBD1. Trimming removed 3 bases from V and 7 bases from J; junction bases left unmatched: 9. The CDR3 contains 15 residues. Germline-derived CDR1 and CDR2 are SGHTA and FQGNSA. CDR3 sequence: CASSFSGTGVGEQYF. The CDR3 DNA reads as TGTGCCAGCAGCTTCTCCGGGACAGGGGTGGGTGAGCAGTACTTC.

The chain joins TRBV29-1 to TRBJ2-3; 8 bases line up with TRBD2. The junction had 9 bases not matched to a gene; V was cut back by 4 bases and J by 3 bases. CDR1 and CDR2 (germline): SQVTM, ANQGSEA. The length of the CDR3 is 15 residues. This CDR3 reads CSVGYPGLETDTQYF. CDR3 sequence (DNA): TGCAGCGTTGGTTATCCGGGACTAGAGACAGATACGCAGTATTTT.

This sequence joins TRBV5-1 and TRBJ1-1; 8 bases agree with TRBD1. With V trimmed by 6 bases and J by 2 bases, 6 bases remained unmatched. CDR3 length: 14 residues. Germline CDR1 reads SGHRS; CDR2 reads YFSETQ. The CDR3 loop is CASKAQGANTEAFF. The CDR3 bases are TGCGCCAGCAAAGCCCAGGGGGCAAACACTGAAGCTTTCTTT.

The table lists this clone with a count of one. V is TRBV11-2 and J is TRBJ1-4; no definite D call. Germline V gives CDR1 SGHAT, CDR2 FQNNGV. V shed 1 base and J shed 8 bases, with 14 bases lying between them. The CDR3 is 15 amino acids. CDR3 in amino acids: CASSLGLWEDEKLFF. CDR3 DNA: TGTGCCAGCAGCTTAGGTTTATGGGAGGACGAAAAACTGTTTTTT. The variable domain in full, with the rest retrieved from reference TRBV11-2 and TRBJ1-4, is EAGVAQSPRYKIIEKRQSVAFWCNPISGHATLYWYQQILGQGPKLLIQFQNNGVVDDSQLPKDRFSAERLKGVDSTLKIQPAKLEDSAVYLCASSLGLWEDEKLFFGSGTQLSVL.

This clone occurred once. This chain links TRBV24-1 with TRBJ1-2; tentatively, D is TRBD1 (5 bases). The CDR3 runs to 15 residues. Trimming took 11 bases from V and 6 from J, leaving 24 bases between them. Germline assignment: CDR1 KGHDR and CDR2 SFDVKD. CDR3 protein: CAISGLRGGPDGYTF. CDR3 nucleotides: TGTGCCATTTCAGGGTTAAGAGGAGGCCCGGATGGCTACACCTTC.

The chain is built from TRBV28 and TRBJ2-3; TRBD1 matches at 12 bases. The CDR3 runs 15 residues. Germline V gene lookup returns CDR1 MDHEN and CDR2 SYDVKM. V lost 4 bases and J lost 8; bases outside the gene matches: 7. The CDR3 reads CASSSPGQGARTQYF. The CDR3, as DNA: TGTGCCAGCAGTTCTCCGGGACAGGGGGCGCGTACGCAGTATTTT.

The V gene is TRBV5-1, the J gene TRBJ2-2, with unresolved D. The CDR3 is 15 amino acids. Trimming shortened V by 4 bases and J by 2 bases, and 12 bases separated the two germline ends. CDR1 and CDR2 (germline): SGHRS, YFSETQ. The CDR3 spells CASSIVGINTGELFF. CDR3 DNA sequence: TGCGCCAGCAGCATCGTCGGAATAAACACCGGGGAGCTGTTTTTT.

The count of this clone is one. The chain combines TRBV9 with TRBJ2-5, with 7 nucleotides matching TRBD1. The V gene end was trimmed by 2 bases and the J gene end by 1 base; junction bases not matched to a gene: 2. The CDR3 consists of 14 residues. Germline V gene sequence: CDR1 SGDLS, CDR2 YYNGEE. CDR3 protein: CASSVTGSQETQYF. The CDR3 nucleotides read TGTGCCAGCAGCGTGACAGGGTCCCAAGAGACCCAGTACTTC.

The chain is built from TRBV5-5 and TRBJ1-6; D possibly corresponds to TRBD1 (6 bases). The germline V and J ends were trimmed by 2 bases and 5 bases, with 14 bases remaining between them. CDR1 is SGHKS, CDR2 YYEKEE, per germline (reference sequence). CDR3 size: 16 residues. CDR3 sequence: CASSFWGGTDNSPLHF. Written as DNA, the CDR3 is TGTGCCAGCAGCTTTTGGGGGGGCACCGATAATTCACCCCTCCACTTT.

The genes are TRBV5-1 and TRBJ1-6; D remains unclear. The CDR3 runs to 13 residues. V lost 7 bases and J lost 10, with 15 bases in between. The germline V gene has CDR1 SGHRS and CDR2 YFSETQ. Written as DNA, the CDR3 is TGCGCCAGCGGGGAGGGAGTCAGCTCACCCCTCCACTTT. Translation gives CASGEGVSSPLHF.

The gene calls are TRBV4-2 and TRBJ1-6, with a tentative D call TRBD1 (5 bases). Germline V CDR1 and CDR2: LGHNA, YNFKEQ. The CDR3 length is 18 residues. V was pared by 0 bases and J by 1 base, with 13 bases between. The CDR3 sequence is CASSQEVQGRSYNSPLHF. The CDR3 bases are TGTGCCAGCAGCCAAGAGGTCCAGGGTCGGTCCTATAATTCACCCCTCCACTTT.

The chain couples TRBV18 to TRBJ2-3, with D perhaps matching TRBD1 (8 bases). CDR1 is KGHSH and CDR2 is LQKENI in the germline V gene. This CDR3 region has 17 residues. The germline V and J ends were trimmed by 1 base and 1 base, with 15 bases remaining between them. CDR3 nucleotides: TGTGCCAGCTCACCACGTGGGGGGGGACAGGGCACAGATACGCAGTATTTT. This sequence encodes CASSPRGGGQGTDTQYF.

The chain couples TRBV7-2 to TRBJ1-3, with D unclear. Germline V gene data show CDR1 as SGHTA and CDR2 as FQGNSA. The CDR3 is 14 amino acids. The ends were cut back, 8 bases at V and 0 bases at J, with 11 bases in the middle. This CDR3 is CASGPGYSGNTIYF. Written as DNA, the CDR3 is TGTGCCAGCGGCCCCGGATACTCTGGAAACACCATATATTTT.

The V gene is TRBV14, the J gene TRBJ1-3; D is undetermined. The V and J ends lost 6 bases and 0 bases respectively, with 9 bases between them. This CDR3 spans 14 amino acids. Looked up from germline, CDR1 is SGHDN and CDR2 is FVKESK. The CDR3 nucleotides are TGTGCCAGCAGAGCCCCCGGCTCTGGAAACACCATATATTTT. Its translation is CASRAPGSGNTIYF.

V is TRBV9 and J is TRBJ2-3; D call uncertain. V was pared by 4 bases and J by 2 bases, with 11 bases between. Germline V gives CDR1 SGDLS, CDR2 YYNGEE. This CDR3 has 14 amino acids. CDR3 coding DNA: TGTGCCAGCAGCCCCGGCGTATCCACAGATACGCAGTATTTT. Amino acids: CASSPGVSTDTQYF.

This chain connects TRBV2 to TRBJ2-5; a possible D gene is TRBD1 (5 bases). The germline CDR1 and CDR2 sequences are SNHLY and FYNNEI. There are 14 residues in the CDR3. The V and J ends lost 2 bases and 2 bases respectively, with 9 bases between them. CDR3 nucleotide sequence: TGTGCCAGCAGTGAATGGGGCCGACAAGAGACCCAGTACTTC. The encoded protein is CASSEWGRQETQYF. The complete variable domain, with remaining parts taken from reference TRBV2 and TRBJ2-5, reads EPEVTQTPSHQVTQMGQEVILRCVPISNHLYFYWYRQILGQKVEFLVSFYNNEISEKSEIFDDQFSVERPDGSNFTLKIRSTKLEDSAMYFCASSEWGRQETQYFGPGTRLLVL.

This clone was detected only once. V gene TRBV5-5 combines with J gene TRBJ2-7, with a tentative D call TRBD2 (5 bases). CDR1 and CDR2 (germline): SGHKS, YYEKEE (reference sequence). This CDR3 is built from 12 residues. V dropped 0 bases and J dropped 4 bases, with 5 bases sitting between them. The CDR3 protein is CASSLGRYEQYF. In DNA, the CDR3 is TGTGCCAGCAGCTTGGGGAGGTACGAGCAGTACTTC. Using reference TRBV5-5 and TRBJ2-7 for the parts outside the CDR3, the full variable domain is DAGVTQSPTHLIKTRGQQVTLRCSPISGHKSVSWYQQVLGQGPQFIFQYYEKEERGRGNFPDRFSARQFPNYSSELNVNALLLGDSALYLCASSLGRYEQYFGPGTRLTVT.

The CDR3 protein is CASSYWSGATDTQYF. CDR3 sequence (DNA): TGTGCCAGCAGTTACTGGAGCGGAGCCACAGATACGCAGTATTTT. V usage is TRBV6-2 or TRBV6-3 and J usage is TRBJ2-3; a weak D match, TRBD2 (5 bases). The CDR3 is 15 residues long. Germline V gene lookup returns CDR1 MNHEY and CDR2 SVGEGT. V was pared by 1 base and J by 2 bases, with 10 bases between.

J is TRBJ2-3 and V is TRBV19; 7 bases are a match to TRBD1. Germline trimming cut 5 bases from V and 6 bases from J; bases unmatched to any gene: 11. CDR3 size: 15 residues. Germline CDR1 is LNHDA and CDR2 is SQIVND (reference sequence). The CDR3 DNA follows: TGTGCCAGTAGTCCAACCGGACAGGCGTTTGATACGCAGTATTTT. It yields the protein CASSPTGQAFDTQYF.

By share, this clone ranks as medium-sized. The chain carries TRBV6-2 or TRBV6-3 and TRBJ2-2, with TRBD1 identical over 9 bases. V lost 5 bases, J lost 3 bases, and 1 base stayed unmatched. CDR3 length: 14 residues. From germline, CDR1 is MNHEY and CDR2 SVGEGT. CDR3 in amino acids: CASSGQGHTGELFF. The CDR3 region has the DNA TGTGCCAGCAGTGGACAGGGGCACACCGGGGAGCTGTTTTTT.

CDR3: CASSQEGRETGELFF. Written as DNA, the CDR3 is TGCGCCAGCAGCCAAGAGGGGCGGGAGACCGGGGAGCTGTTTTTT. The chain combines TRBV4-1 with TRBJ2-2; TRBD2 matches at 7 bases. CDR3 length: 15 residues. V lost 0 bases to trimming and J lost 5 bases; unmatched junction nucleotides: 3. Germline-derived CDR1 and CDR2 are MGHRA and YSYEKL.

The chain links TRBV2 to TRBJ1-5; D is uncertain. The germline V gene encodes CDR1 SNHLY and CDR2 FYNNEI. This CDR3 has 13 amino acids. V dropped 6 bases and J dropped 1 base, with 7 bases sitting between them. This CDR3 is CASSGPSNQPQHF. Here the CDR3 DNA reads TGTGCCAGCAGCGGACCAAGCAATCAGCCCCAGCATTTT.

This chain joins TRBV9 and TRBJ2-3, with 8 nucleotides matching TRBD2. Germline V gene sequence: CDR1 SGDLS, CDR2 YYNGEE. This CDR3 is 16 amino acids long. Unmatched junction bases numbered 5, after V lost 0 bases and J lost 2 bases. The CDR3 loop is CASSVGSGGLTDTQYF. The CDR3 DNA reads TGTGCCAGCAGCGTAGGCAGCGGGGGCCTCACAGATACGCAGTATTTT.

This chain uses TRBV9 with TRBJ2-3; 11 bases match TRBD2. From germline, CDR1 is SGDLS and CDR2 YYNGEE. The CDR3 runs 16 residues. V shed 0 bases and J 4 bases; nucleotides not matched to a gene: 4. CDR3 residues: CASSVATSGSPDTQYF. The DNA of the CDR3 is TGTGCCAGCAGCGTAGCTACTAGCGGGAGCCCAGATACGCAGTATTTT.

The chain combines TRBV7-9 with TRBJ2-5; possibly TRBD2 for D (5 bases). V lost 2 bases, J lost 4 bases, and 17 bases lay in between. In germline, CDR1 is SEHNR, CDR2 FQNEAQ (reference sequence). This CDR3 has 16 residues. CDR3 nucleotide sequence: TGTGCCAGCAGCTTAAGCGGAGGAGGCAGCGGAGAGACCCAGTACTTC. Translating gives CASSLSGGGSGETQYF.

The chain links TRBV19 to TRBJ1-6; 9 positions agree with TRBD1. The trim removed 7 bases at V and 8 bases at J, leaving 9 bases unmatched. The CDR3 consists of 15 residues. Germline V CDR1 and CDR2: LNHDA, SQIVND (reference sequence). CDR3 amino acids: CASTTSGQGDSPLHF. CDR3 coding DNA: TGTGCCAGTACCACCTCGGGACAGGGAGATTCACCCCTCCACTTT.

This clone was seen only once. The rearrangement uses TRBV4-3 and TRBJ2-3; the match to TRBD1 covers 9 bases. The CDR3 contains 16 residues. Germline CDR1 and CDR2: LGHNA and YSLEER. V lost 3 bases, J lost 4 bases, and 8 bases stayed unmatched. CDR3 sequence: CASSQDPGQGPDTQYF. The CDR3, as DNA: TGCGCCAGCAGCCAGGACCCGGGACAGGGCCCAGATACGCAGTATTTT.